The 24 T cell receptor beta chains presented below share a single source sample, sequenced in a study of vaccination and CD4 T cells after COVID-19. TCRdb reprocessed the PCR reads via MiXCR and lists one record per CDR3 protein. The sample has 15,000 to 20,000 distinct CDR3 sequences; around 62% are singletons. The source material was CD4+ T cells from blood, sampled before SARS-CoV-2 vaccination. These receptors were collected from a human donor who had recovered from COVID-19.

The chain employs TRBV19 and TRBJ2-5, with a possible D match to TRBD2 (5 bases). The germline V gene has CDR1 LNHDA and CDR2 SQIVND (reference sequence). The CDR3 spans 13 residues. V lost 6 bases and J 5 bases, leaving 13 bases between the germline ends. CDR3 residues: CASRVKGGETQYF. The CDR3 bases are TGTGCCAGTAGGGTGAAGGGCGGGGAGACCCAGTACTTC.

J is TRBJ2-2 and V is TRBV10-3; D is perhaps TRBD1 (6 bases). CDR1 is ENHRY, CDR2 SYGVKD, per germline. The V end was cut by 4 bases, the J end by 3 bases, with 9 bases between. The CDR3 sequence is 14 residues long. CDR3 sequence (DNA): TGTGCCATCAGTGCACAGGGTTACACCGGGGAGCTGTTTTTT. Its translation: CAISAQGYTGELFF.

This clonotype occurred a few times. The J gene is TRBJ2-5, the V gene TRBV7-2; no clear D. The V gene lost 2 bases and the J gene lost 1 base, with 8 bases spanning the gap. Germline V gene data show CDR1 as SGHTA and CDR2 as FQGNSA. This CDR3 is built from 14 residues. CDR3 in amino acids: CASSLIGPQETQYF. In DNA form, the CDR3 reads TGTGCCAGCAGCTTAATCGGACCCCAAGAGACCCAGTACTTC.

J is TRBJ2-5 and V is TRBV7-9, with 7 bases fitting TRBD2. The V and J ends lost 2 bases and 1 base, in that order; junction bases with no gene match: 4. Germline V CDR1 and CDR2: SEHNR, FQNEAQ (reference sequence). This CDR3 comprises 15 residues. The CDR3 reads CASSLLAELQETQYF. CDR3 coding DNA: TGTGCCAGCAGCTTACTAGCGGAGCTCCAAGAGACCCAGTACTTC. The entire variable domain, with the rest obtained from reference TRBV7-9 and TRBJ2-5, is as follows: DTGVSQNPRHKITKRGQNVTFRCDPISEHNRLYWYRQTLGQGPEFLTYFQNEAQLEKSRLLSDRFSAERPKGSFSTLEIQRTEQGDSAMYLCASSLLAELQETQYFGPGTRLLVL.

The chain is built from TRBV7-2 and TRBJ1-5; D gene unclear. The V gene lost 0 bases and the J gene lost 6 bases, with 9 bases spanning the gap. Germline assignment: CDR1 SGHTA and CDR2 FQGNSA. The CDR3 has 14 amino acids. CDR3 in amino acids: CASSLAVGPQPQHF. The CDR3, as DNA: TGTGCCAGCAGCTTAGCTGTCGGGCCTCAGCCCCAGCATTTT.

This chain joins TRBV6-5 and TRBJ2-7; the D gene is possibly TRBD2 (6 bases). The CDR3 loop spans 13 amino acids. V lost 4 bases and J lost 4, with 11 bases in between. CDR1 is MNHEY and CDR2 is SVGAGI in the germline V gene. CDR3 in amino acids: CASSSGDGYEQYF. CDR3 DNA: TGTGCCAGCAGTTCGGGGGATGGGTACGAGCAGTACTTC.

V is TRBV20-1 and J is TRBJ2-1; D may be TRBD2 (5 bases). Trimming shortened V by 6 bases and J by 8 bases, and 17 bases separated the two germline ends. This CDR3 contains 13 residues. Germline V gene data show CDR1 as DFQATT and CDR2 as SNEGSKA (reference sequence). Here the CDR3 DNA reads TGCAGTGCCCCTGTAGCGCCAGTCTATGAGCAGTTCTTC. Amino acid sequence: CSAPVAPVYEQFF.

The chain combines TRBV6-5 with TRBJ1-6; D remains unclear. This CDR3 is built from 14 residues. V lost 2 bases, J lost 11 bases, and 13 bases lay in between. Germline V gene sequence: CDR1 MNHEY, CDR2 SVGAGI. The CDR3 region is CASSYEGLSAPLHF. The CDR3 DNA reads TGTGCCAGCAGTTACGAAGGGCTTTCGGCACCCCTCCACTTT.

This clonotype was counted only a few times. The chain is built from TRBV21-1 and TRBJ1-6. TRBV21-1 is assigned pseudogene status. This CDR3 is built from 15 residues. The CDR3 DNA sequence: TGTGCCAGCAGCAAACTCTCTCACCATAATTCACCCCTCCACTTT. This encodes CASSKLSHHNSPLHF.

The chain couples TRBV6-1 to TRBJ2-1; D might be TRBD2 (6 bases). Germline CDR1 is MNHNS and CDR2 is SASEGT. This CDR3 spans 16 amino acids. The ends were cut back, 7 bases at V and 0 bases at J, with 16 bases in the middle. For the CDR3, the DNA is TGTGCCAGCACCACAAGACTAGAAAGCTCCTACAATGAGCAGTTCTTC. Translation: CASTTRLESSYNEQFF.

V gene TRBV7-8 combines with J gene TRBJ2-7; TRBD1 aligns across 8 bases. Germline loops: CDR1 SGHVS, CDR2 FQNEAQ. The CDR3 consists of 15 residues. V gave up 1 base and J gave up 0 bases; unmatched junction bases: 2. This CDR3 is CASSLGTGISYEQYF. The CDR3 nucleotides are TGTGCCAGCAGCTTAGGGACAGGGATCTCCTACGAGCAGTACTTC. Based on the CDR3 plus reference TRBV7-8 and TRBJ2-7, the full variable domain is GAGVSQSPRYKVAKRGQDVALRCDPISGHVSLFWYQQALGQGPEFLTYFQNEAQLDKSGLPSDRFFAERPEGSVSTLKIQRTQQEDSAVYLCASSLGTGISYEQYFGPGTRLTVT.

CDR3 bases: TGTGCCAGCAGTGAAGCCAATCAGCCCCAGCATTTT. This sequence encodes CASSEANQPQHF. The genes are TRBV6-1 and TRBJ1-5, with no clear D. This CDR3 is built from 12 residues. Germline V gene sequence: CDR1 MNHNS, CDR2 SASEGT. Deletions cut 0 bases from V and 3 bases from J, with 0 bases between.

V is TRBV7-3 and J is TRBJ2-3; possible D gene TRBD2, 5 bases. Trimming shortened V by 5 bases and J by 4 bases, and 13 bases separated the two germline ends. The CDR3 spans 14 residues. Germline CDR1 is SGHTA and CDR2 is FQGTGA. In DNA form, the CDR3 reads TGTGCCAGCAGCCCTAGAGGGCACGCAGATACGCAGTATTTT. It encodes CASSPRGHADTQYF.

A few counts support this clonotype. The J gene is TRBJ1-5, the V gene TRBV2; D gene ambiguous. Trimming pared 2 bases from V and 4 bases from J, leaving 9 bases between. CDR3 length: 14 residues. The germline CDR1 and CDR2 sequences are SNHLY and FYNNEI. The CDR3 region is CASSESFGNQPQHF. The CDR3 DNA reads TGTGCCAGCAGTGAATCATTTGGAAATCAGCCCCAGCATTTT.

The gene calls are TRBV6-1 and TRBJ2-7; D unresolved. Germline-derived CDR1 and CDR2 are MNHNS and SASEGT. Trimming took 8 bases from V and 0 from J, leaving 11 bases between them. The CDR3 totals 13 residues. CDR3 DNA sequence: TGTGCCAGCGACCCGACGGCCTCCTACGAGCAGTACTTC. It specifies CASDPTASYEQYF.

This clonotype was detected only once. The chain joins TRBV20-1 to TRBJ2-5; D is unclear. Germline CDR1 reads DFQATT; CDR2 reads SNEGSKA (reference sequence). With 3 bases removed from V and 3 bases from J, the gap between germline ends came to 8 bases. The CDR3 extends over 12 amino acids. CDR3 in amino acids: CSASLTEETQYF. For the CDR3, the DNA is TGCAGTGCTAGTCTTACGGAAGAGACCCAGTACTTC.

This clonotype was picked up a small number of times. V and J are TRBV6-1 and TRBJ1-1; D unresolved. This CDR3 contains 15 residues. CDR1 MNHNS and CDR2 SASEGT come from the germline V gene. Trimming cost V 2 bases and J 1 base, with 11 bases left between them. DNA for the CDR3: TGTGCCAGCAGTGAACTTGTCAGGTCGAACACTGAAGCTTTCTTT. Translating it yields CASSELVRSNTEAFF.

The rearrangement links TRBV20-1 to TRBJ2-2; D is possibly TRBD2 (6 bases). Trimming took off 5 bases at V and 1 base at J, with 11 bases between the two ends. CDR1 is DFQATT, CDR2 SNEGSKA, per germline (reference sequence). The CDR3 runs 14 residues. In DNA, the CDR3 is TGCAGTGCTTCGGACTACCAGAACACCGGGGAGCTGTTTTTT. It translates to CSASDYQNTGELFF.

In this sample, this clonotype turned up a few times. This chain joins TRBV24-1 and TRBJ2-2, with 11 bases matching TRBD2. Trimming at V came to 3 bases and at J to 5 bases, leaving 4 bases not matched to a gene. Germline CDR1 KGHDR, CDR2 SFDVKD. This CDR3 spans 16 amino acids. The CDR3 reads CATSDLAGGETGELFF. In DNA, the CDR3 is TGTGCCACCAGTGATCTAGCGGGAGGTGAGACCGGGGAGCTGTTTTTT.

This clonotype was recorded a few times. The chain is built from TRBV7-8 and TRBJ2-3; D uncertain. In germline, CDR1 is SGHVS, CDR2 FQNEAQ. V was pared by 5 bases and J by 2 bases, with 5 bases between. The CDR3 is made up of 12 amino acids. The CDR3 bases are TGTGCCAGCAGCCTGCACACAGATACGCAGTATTTT. Translation gives CASSLHTDTQYF.

V gene TRBV5-8 combines with J gene TRBJ2-2; no firm D call. The length of the CDR3 is 16 residues. Per germline, CDR1 SGHTS and CDR2 YDEGEE. Trimming shortened V by 2 bases and J by 0 bases, and 11 bases separated the two germline ends. CDR3 protein: CASSLIVTTNTGELFF. CDR3 nucleotide sequence: TGTGCCAGCAGCTTAATCGTGACAACGAACACCGGGGAGCTGTTTTTT.

This chain uses TRBV6-1 with TRBJ2-2; 7 nucleotides line up with TRBD1. J was trimmed by 6 bases and V by 7 bases; bases with no gene match: 8. CDR1 is MNHNS, CDR2 SASEGT, per germline. This CDR3 comprises 14 residues. In DNA, the CDR3 is TGTGCCAGCATTCAGACAGGGTTCCCCGGGGAGCTGTTTTTT. Translating gives CASIQTGFPGELFF.

The chain uses TRBV7-9 and TRBJ2-2; 8 nucleotides align to TRBD2. Germline trimming cut 3 bases from V and 5 bases from J; bases unmatched to any gene: 5. Germline assignment: CDR1 SEHNR and CDR2 FQNEAQ (reference sequence). The CDR3 totals 15 residues. The CDR3 DNA sequence: TGTGCCAGCAGCTTTTCTAGCGGGTTAACCGGGGAGCTGTTTTTT. Protein sequence: CASSFSSGLTGELFF.

The chain has TRBV7-3 and TRBJ1-6; TRBD1 might be the D (5 bases). CDR3 length: 13 residues. Germline lookup yields CDR1 SGHTA and CDR2 FQGTGA. V lost 2 bases, J lost 7 bases, and 6 bases lay in between. CDR3 sequence: CASSLEGNSPLHF. CDR3 sequence (DNA): TGTGCCAGCAGCTTAGAGGGGAATTCACCCCTCCACTTT.